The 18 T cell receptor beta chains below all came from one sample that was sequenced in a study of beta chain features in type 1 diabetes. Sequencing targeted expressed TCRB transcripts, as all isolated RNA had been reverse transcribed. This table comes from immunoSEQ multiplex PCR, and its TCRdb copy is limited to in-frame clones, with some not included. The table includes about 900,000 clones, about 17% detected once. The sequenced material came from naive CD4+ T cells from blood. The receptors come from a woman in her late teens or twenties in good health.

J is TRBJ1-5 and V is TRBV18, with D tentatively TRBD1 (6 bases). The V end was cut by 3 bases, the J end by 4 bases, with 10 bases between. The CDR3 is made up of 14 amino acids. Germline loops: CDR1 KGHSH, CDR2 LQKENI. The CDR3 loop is CASSPGQTNQPQHF. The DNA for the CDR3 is TGTGCCAGCTCACCCGGACAGACTAATCAGCCCCAGCATTTT.

The CDR3 region is CASSSPLAGRNYNEQFF. DNA for the CDR3: TGTGCCAGCAGTTCCCCCCTAGCGGGGCGCAACTACAATGAGCAGTTCTTC. J is TRBJ2-1 and V is TRBV27, with 9 nucleotides matching TRBD2. CDR1 and CDR2 from the germline V gene are MNHEY and SMNVEV (reference sequence). Unmatched junction bases numbered 10, after V lost 4 bases and J lost 3 bases. The CDR3 contains 17 residues.

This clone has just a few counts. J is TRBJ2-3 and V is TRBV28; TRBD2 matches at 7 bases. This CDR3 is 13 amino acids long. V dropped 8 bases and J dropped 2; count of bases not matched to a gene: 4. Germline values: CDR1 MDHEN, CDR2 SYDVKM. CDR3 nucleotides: TGTGCCAGCTGTAGCGGGTACACAGATACGCAGTATTTT. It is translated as CASCSGYTDTQYF.

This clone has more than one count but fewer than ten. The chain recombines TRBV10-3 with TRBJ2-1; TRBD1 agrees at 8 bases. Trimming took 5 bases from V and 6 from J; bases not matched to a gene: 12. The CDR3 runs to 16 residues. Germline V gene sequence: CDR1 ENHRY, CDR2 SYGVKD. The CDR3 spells CAISTPPGTGVNEQFF. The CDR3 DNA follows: TGTGCCATCAGTACACCACCCGGGACAGGTGTCAATGAGCAGTTCTTC.

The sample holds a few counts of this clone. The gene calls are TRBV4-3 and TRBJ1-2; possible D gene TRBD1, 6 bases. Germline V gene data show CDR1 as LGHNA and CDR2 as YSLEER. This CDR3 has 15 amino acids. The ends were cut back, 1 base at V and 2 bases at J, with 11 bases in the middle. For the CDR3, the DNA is TGCGCCAGCAGCCAAGGATCGACAGGAAACTATGGCTACACCTTC. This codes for CASSQGSTGNYGYTF.

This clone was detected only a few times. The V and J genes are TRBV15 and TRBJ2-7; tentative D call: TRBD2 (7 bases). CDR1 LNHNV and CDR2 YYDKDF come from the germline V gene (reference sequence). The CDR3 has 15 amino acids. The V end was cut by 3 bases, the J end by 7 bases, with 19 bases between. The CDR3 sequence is CATSRPGTRREEQYF. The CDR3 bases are TGTGCCACCAGCAGGCCCGGGACACGGCGGGAGGAGCAGTACTTC. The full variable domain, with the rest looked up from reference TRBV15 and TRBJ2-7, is DAMVIQNPRYQVTQFGKPVTLSCSQTLNHNVMYWYQQKSSQAPKLLFHYYDKDFNNEADTPDNFQSRRPNTSFCFLDIRSPGLGDTAMYLCATSRPGTRREEQYFGPGTRLTVT.

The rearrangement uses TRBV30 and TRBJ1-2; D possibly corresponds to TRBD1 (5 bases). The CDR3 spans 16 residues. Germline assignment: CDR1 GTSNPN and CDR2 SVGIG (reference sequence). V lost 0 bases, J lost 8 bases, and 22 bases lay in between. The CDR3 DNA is TGTGCCTGGAGTGTACAGGCAGGGAATAAGACTGACGGCTACACCTTC. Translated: CAWSVQAGNKTDGYTF.

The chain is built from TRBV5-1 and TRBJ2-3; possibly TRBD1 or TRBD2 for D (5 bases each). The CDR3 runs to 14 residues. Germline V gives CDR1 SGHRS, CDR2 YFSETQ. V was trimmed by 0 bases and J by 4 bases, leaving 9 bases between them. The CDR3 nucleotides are TGCGCCAGCAGCTTGGTGGGGGATTCAGATACGCAGTATTTT. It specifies CASSLVGDSDTQYF.

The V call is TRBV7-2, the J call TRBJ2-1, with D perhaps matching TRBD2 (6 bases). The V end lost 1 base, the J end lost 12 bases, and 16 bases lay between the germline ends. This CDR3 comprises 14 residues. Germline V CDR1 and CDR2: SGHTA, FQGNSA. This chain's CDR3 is CASSLGLSRDWQFF. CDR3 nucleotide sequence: TGTGCCAGCAGCTTAGGCCTCTCGCGGGACTGGCAGTTCTTC.

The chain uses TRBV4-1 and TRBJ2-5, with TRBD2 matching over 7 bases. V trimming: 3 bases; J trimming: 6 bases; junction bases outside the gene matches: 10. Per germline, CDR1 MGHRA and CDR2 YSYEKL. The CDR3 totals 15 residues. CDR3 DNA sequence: TGCGCCAGCAGCCAGCAACCGGGACTACAGAAGACCCAGTACTTC. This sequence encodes CASSQQPGLQKTQYF.

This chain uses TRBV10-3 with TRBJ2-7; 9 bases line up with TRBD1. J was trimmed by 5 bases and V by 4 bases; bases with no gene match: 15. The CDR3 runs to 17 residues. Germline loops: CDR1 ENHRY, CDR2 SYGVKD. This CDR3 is CAISARPGTGSGHEQYF. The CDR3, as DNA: TGTGCCATCAGTGCTCGTCCCGGGACAGGGAGTGGACACGAGCAGTACTTC.

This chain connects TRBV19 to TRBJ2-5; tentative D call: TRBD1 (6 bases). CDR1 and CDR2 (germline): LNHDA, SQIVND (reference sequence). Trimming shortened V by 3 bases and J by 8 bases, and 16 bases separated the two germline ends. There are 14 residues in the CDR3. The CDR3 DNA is TGTGCCAGTAGTATTAGGACAGCCGGATCAACCCAGTACTTC. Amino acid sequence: CASSIRTAGSTQYF.

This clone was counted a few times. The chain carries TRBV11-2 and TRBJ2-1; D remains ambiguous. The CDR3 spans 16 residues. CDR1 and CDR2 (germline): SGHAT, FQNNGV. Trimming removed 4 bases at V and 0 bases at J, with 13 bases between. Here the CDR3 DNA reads TGTGCCAGCAGCTCAGACCCCTGGGGCTCCTACAATGAGCAGTTCTTC. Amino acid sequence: CASSSDPWGSYNEQFF.

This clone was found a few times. The CDR3 DNA reads TGTGCCAGCCACCGGGACAGCACAGATACGCAGTATTTT. It codes for CASHRDSTDTQYF. The V gene is TRBV2, the J gene TRBJ2-3, with D perhaps given as TRBD1 or TRBD2 (5 bases each). Germline lookup yields CDR1 SNHLY and CDR2 FYNNEI. V dropped 8 bases and J dropped 0 bases, with 9 bases sitting between them. This CDR3 region has 13 residues.

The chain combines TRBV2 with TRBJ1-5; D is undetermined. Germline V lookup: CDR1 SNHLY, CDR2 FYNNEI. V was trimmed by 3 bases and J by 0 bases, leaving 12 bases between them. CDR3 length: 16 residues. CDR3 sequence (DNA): TGTGCCAGCAGTGACGAGGGTCCCTATAGCAATCAGCCCCAGCATTTT. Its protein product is CASSDEGPYSNQPQHF.

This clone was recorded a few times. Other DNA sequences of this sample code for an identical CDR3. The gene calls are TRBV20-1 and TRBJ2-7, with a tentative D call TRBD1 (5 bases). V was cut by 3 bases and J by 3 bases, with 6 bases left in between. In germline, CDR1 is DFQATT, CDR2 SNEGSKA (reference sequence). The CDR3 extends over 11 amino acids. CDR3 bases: TGCAGTGCTAGGGGGCACTACGAGCAGTACTTC. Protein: CSARGHYEQYF.

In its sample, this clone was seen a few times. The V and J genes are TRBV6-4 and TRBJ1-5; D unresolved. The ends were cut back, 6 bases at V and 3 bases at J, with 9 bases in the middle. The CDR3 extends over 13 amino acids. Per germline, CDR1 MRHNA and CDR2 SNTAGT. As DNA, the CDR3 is TGTGCCAGCAGCCCCGGGTCCAATCAGCCCCAGCATTTT. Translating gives CASSPGSNQPQHF.

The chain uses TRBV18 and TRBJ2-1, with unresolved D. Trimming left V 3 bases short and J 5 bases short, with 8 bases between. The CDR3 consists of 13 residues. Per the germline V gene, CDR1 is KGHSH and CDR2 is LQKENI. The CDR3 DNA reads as TGTGCCAGCTCACCGCAAGGCCACAATGAGCAGTTCTTC. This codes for CASSPQGHNEQFF. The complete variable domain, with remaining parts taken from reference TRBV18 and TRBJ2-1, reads NAGVMQNPRHLVRRRGQEARLRCSPMKGHSHVYWYRQLPEEGLKFMVYLQKENIIDESGMPKERFSAEFPKEGPSILRIQQVVRGDSAAYFCASSPQGHNEQFFGPGTRLTVL.